This T cell receptor (beta chain) originates from a study of human T cells and chemical hapten exposure. As for the study in general: Enrolled patients were predominantly female and had alopecia areata, totalis or universalis. Study-level points and caveats: No alteration of TCRs above 1 in 1000 frequency was seen with DPC sensitization. Controls formed significantly fewer large CDR3 similarity clusters than expanded TCRs did.

This clonotype was counted a few times. Its matching antigen is unknown. The library tagged individual cDNA molecules with unique molecular identifiers. Via MiXCR, TCRdb re-called the RACE reads, giving one row per CDR3 protein. The repertoire holds fewer than 150,000 distinct CDR3 sequences, with approximately 14% as singletons. The V gene's germline CDR1 is MDHEN and CDR2 SYDVKM. The CDR3 consists of 16 residues. With V trimmed by 3 bases and J by 1 base, 7 bases remained unmatched. Specified time point: patch test 1, 2 weeks after DPC sensitization. Treatment: therapeutic diphenylcyclopropenone sensitization with weekly scalp DPC.

The starting material was whole blood, obtained in connection with sensitization to the hapten diphenylcyclopropenone (DPC). This chain connects TRBV28 to TRBJ2-7; TRBD1 matches 9 bases. This sequence was found in a man between 18 and 35 years old with alopecia areata. Some clones in this sample may be carry-over from other donors' samples. In DNA form, the CDR3 reads TGTGCCAGCAGTTTTTCGTACGGGACAGGGTCCTACGAGCAGTACTTC. Translated: CASSFSYGTGSYEQYF.